The clone carrying this T cell receptor (beta chain) was picked up one time. Antigen specificity is unknown. This sample was taken from a study of T cell responses to AZD1222 COVID-19 vaccine. General study points: Scientists sampled the repertoires only once the peak T cell response had passed. Compared with day 0, the breadth and depth of the Spike-specific TCR repertoire rose significantly after two doses of AZD1222. Clonal diversity was possibly underestimated; the donors were predominantly white British and more often female.

Sequencing used immunoSEQ multiplex PCR; TCRdb keeps in-frame clones, though not all of them. The sample has 150,000 or so clones; roughly 94% are singletons. From germline, CDR1 is LNHDA and CDR2 SQIVND (reference sequence). The CDR3 runs to 13 residues. With 4 bases clipped from V and 3 bases from J, the junction kept 0 bases outside the gene matches. This specimen was peripheral blood, taken on day 0 of AZD1222 vaccination. J is TRBJ1-1 and V is TRBV19, with 9 nucleotides matching TRBD1. This clonotype was obtained from an adult in good health. CDR3 residues: CASSRDRDTEAFF. DNA of the CDR3: TGTGCCAGTAGTAGGGACAGGGACACTGAAGCTTTCTTT.